This entry features one T cell receptor (beta chain) sequence. Its antigen remains unknown. 13 Jbeta primers and 60 Vbeta primers were used for the PCR. Clones were sequenced by immunoSEQ multiplex PCR, and TCRdb holds only the in-frame ones, with some missing. The sample yields around 120,000 clones, around 80% seen once. These data belong to a study of cytomegalovirus exposure and HLA in healthy donors. Whole-study context: A previous analysis identified approximately 120 million unique TCR beta sequences derived from 180 million or so T cells. From HLA-typed donors, an early data release held tens of millions of unique TCRs.

This CDR3 region has 15 residues. Trimming at V came to 2 bases and at J to 1 base, leaving 5 bases not matched to a gene. CDR1 is LGHNA and CDR2 is YNFKEQ in the germline V gene. Points from the study as a whole: A later analysis found that most CMV-associated TCR beta chains appeared HLA-restricted. Rarity marked most TCR sequences, yet some public TCRs occurred in many donors.

The sequence was collected from a woman aged 40 to 49 in good health and CMV-seronegative. The source material was PBMCs. The gene calls are TRBV4-2 and TRBJ2-7; 7 positions agree with TRBD2. Written as DNA, the CDR3 is TGTGCCAGCAGCCAAAATAGCGGGTCTTCCTACGAGCAGTACTTC. Translated, it gives CASSQNSGSSYEQYF.